This T cell receptor beta chain stems from a study of blood T cells in healthy people across ages. CDR1 and CDR2 from the germline V gene are PRHDT and FYEKMQ (reference sequence). V lost 6 bases to trimming and J lost 9 bases, with 15 bases between them. The CDR3 has 13 residues. Primers used in a second PCR of about 7 to 12 cycles were a sample-barcoded 5' primer and a J-beta primer mix. Every sample returned 2.5 million or more CDR3-containing paired-end reads. Using its own MiXCR run on the 5' RACE reads, TCRdb lists one record per CDR3 protein. The sample includes 1.5 million to 2 million distinct CDR3 sequences, around half of them seen just once.

The source material was blood. This sequence was found in a woman in her 40s in good health. The chain recombines TRBV13 with TRBJ2-1; a possible D gene is TRBD2 (6 bases). The CDR3 reads CASRLAAGGEQFF. The CDR3 DNA reads as TGTGCCAGCAGACTAGCTGCCGGGGGTGAGCAGTTCTTC. The complete variable domain, with remaining parts taken from reference TRBV13 and TRBJ2-1, reads AAGVIQSPRHLIKEKRETATLKCYPIPRHDTVYWYQQGPGQDPQFLISFYEKMQSDKGSIPDRFSAQQFSDYHSELNMSSLELGDSALYFCASRLAAGGEQFFGPGTRLTVL.